The clone carrying this T cell receptor (beta chain) came up a few times. Its specificity is unknown. This sample is part of a study of T-cell memory formation after mild COVID-19. Points from the study as a whole: Clones that contracted from day 15 to 85 had balanced CD4/CD8; later expanders were CD4+ biased. Pre-infection memory contained some responding clones, which suggested that cross-reactive memory had joined. The CD4+ clones that contracted clustered mainly within CM and EM, and the CD8+ clones concentrated in EMRA.

TCRdb analysed the 5' RACE reads with MiXCR anew, one entry per CDR3 protein. This sample carries around 320,000 distinct CDR3 sequences, approximately 20% of them seen once, and the ten largest clones take more than 20%. Looked up from germline, CDR1 is SGHRS and CDR2 is YFSETQ. The length of the CDR3 is 13 residues. V was pared by 1 base and J by 2 bases, with 0 bases of the junction left unmatched. The rearrangement uses TRBV5-1 and TRBJ2-7; TRBD1 aligns across 7 bases. The sequencing sample was made of PBMCs or a T cell subset sorted from them (not recorded which). This TCR derives from a man younger than 35 who had mild COVID-19 (a few samples of this study predate the infection). Cell type and time point are not known. This chain's CDR3 is CASSLRGPYEQYF. CDR3 DNA sequence: TGCGCCAGCAGCTTGAGGGGGCCCTACGAGCAGTACTTC.